The rows below give T cell receptor beta chains drawn from one sample of a study of blood T cells in healthy people across ages. TCRdb independently ran MiXCR on the 5' RACE reads; one entry per CDR3 protein. The table records hundreds of thousands of distinct CDR3 sequences, about half of them present only once. The sequencing input was blood. All receptors come from a man aged 60 to 75 in good health. Both conserved end residues are part of each CDR3. A D gene is named only where the DNA matches it firmly. A row's size may be missing; if present it is once, few, many or a size class.

J gene,D gene,V gene,clone size,CDR3 DNA,CDR3 protein
TRBJ1-6,NA,TRBV20-1,NA,TGCAGTGCACGGGACGTCAGAAGCTCCTATAATTCACCCCTCCACTTT,CSARDVRSSYNSPLHF
TRBJ2-3,NA,TRBV6-6,NA,TGTGCCAGCAATTTCCCCGCAGATACGCAGTATTTT,CASNFPADTQYF
TRBJ2-7,NA,TRBV19,NA,TGTGCCAGTAGTCTACCGGCAGGGAACGAGCAGTACTTC,CASSLPAGNEQYF
TRBJ2-7,NA,TRBV5-1,few,TGCGCCAGCAGCTCCCTTGGCGGGGCCTACGAGCAGTACTTC,CASSSLGGAYEQYF
TRBJ2-5,NA,TRBV7-3,NA,TGTGCCAGCAGCTTAACGGCGGACCAAGAGACCCAGTACTTC,CASSLTADQETQYF
TRBJ2-5,TRBD2,TRBV20-1,few,TGCAGTGCCCCCCCTAGCGGAACTCTGCGTGAGCAGTACTTC,CSAPPSGTLREQYF
TRBJ1-5,NA,TRBV7-2,NA,TGTGCCAGCAGCTTAGGGTCGAGGGTATCTCAGCCCCAGCATTTT,CASSLGSRVSQPQHF
TRBJ2-3,NA,TRBV29-1,NA,TGCAGCGTTGAATGGTCGGGAGCCAAACAGGATACGCAGTATTTT,CSVEWSGAKQDTQYF
TRBJ2-1,NA,TRBV5-1,NA,TGCGCCAGTGCCGGGGGGCCTCAAGAGACCCAGTTCTTC,CASAGGPQETQFF
TRBJ1-2,NA,TRBV5-1,NA,TGCGCCAGCAGTTCGCCTGGAAATGGCGGAGCATATGGCTACACCTTC,CASSSPGNGGAYGYTF
TRBJ2-7,NA,TRBV5-1,NA,TGTGCCGGCAGCTTGCGGGACACCTCCTCCTACGAGCAGTACTTC,CAGSLRDTSSYEQYF
TRBJ2-6,NA,TRBV9,many,TGTGCCAGCACCAGAGGGGGGGACTCTGGGGCCAACGTCCTGACTTTC,CASTRGGDSGANVLTF
TRBJ1-4,NA,TRBV6-6,few,TGTGCCAGCACCTCAGGGAGGGAAAAACTGTTTTTT,CASTSGREKLFF
TRBJ2-3,NA,TRBV5-6,once,TGTGCCAGCAGCTTACCCGGACAGATGCTCACAGATACGCAGTATTTT,CASSLPGQMLTDTQYF
TRBJ2-7,TRBD2,TRBV25-1,NA,TGTGCCAGCAGTTTAAGGGCGGGAGGGCACGAGCAGTACTTC,CASSLRAGGHEQYF
TRBJ2-7,NA,TRBV7-9,NA,TGTGCCAGCAGCCCAAGGGCCGCAAGTTCCTACGAGCAGTACTTC,CASSPRAASSYEQYF
TRBJ2-3,NA,TRBV27,NA,TGTGCCAGCGGGGGGGCCGCCGTAGGTAGCACAGATACGCAGTATTTT,CASGGAAVGSTDTQYF
TRBJ1-1,NA,TRBV4-1,NA,TGCGCCAGCAGTGATTGGAGAACTGAAGCTTTCTTT,CASSDWRTEAFF
TRBJ1-4,NA,TRBV12-3/TRBV12-4,NA,TGTGCCAGCAGTTTTGGCCGATATAATGAAAAACTGTTTTTT,CASSFGRYNEKLFF
TRBJ2-7,NA,TRBV7-2,NA,TGTACCAGCAGCGCCAACCTTAGACTCGAGCAGTACTTC,CTSSANLRLEQYF
TRBJ2-4,NA,TRBV3-1,NA,TGTGCCAGCAGCCAAGATAGAGTAGGGGTTGTGCAGTACTTC,CASSQDRVGVVQYF
TRBJ2-3,NA,TRBV9,many,TGTGCCAGCAGCGTAGACGGGGATAGCACAGATACGCAGTATTTT,CASSVDGDSTDTQYF
TRBJ2-1,TRBD2,TRBV28,few,TGTGCCAGCGAATCTAGCGGGAGACTCGATGAGCAGTTCTTC,CASESSGRLDEQFF
TRBJ2-7,NA,TRBV20-1,NA,TGCAGTGCACGCCTCGATGGGGGCTGGGGGGACGAGCAGTACTTC,CSARLDGGWGDEQYF
TRBJ1-2,NA,TRBV30,once,TGTGCCTGGATTGTTCAGGGGAATGGCTACACCTTC,CAWIVQGNGYTF
TRBJ2-1,NA,TRBV29-1,NA,TGCAGCTTCCAGGAGTACCAAGAGACCCAGTTCTTC,CSFQEYQETQFF
TRBJ2-7,TRBD1,TRBV29-1,NA,TGCAGCGTTGATGGGGCAGGGGGCCGGGACGAGCAGTACTTC,CSVDGAGGRDEQYF
TRBJ1-5,NA,TRBV6-6,few,TGTGCCAGCACCAACCAACGGAGGTTGGACAGCAATCAGCCCCAGCATTTT,CASTNQRRLDSNQPQHF